This TCR beta chain was sequenced for a study of T cells in localized non-small cell lung cancer. Looked up from germline, CDR1 is SGHRS and CDR2 is YFSETQ. The CDR3 consists of 18 residues. V gave up 6 bases and J gave up 3 bases, with 24 bases separating them. A few counts support this clone. Clones were sequenced by immunoSEQ multiplex PCR, and TCRdb holds only the in-frame ones, with some missing. The sample has about 74,000 clones, approximately 84% seen once. Here the sequenced sample was peripheral blood, taken before any cancer treatment. J is TRBJ2-2 and V is TRBV5-1; D call uncertain. The TCR comes from a female donor older than 55 with stage I lung adenocarcinoma. CDR3 sequence reads: CASTPSGRSGLDTGELFF. The CDR3 region has the DNA TGCGCCAGCACCCCCTCCGGGCGCTCAGGCCTAGACACCGGGGAGCTGTTTTTT.